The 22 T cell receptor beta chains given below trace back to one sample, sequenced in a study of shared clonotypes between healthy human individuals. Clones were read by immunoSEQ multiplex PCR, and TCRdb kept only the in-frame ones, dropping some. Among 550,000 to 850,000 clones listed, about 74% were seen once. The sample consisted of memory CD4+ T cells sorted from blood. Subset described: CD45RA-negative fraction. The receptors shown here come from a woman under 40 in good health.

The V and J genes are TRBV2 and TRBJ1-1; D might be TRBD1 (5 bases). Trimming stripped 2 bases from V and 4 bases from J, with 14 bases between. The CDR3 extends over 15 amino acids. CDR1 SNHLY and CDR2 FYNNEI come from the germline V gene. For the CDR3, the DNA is TGTGCCAGCAGTGAAAATGGGGCCCCGGGCACTGAAGCTTTCTTT. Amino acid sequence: CASSENGAPGTEAFF.

CDR3 sequence: CASRTRTPGTEAFF. The CDR3 DNA follows: TGTGCCAGCAGAACTAGAACACCAGGCACTGAAGCTTTCTTT. This sequence joins TRBV28 and TRBJ1-1, with D hard to call. Germline values: CDR1 MDHEN, CDR2 SYDVKM. The ends were cut back, 6 bases at V and 4 bases at J, with 15 bases in the middle. This CDR3 contains 14 residues.

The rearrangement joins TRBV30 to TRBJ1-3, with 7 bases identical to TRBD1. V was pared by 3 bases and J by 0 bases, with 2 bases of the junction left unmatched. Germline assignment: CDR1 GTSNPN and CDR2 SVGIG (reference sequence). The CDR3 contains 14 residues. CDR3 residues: CAWRDRSSGNTIYF. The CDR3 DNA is TGTGCCTGGAGGGACAGGAGCTCTGGAAACACCATATATTTT.

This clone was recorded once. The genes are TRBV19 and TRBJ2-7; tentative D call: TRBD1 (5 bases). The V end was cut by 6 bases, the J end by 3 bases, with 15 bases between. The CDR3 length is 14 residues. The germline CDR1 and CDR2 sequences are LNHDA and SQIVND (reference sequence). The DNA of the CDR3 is TGTGCCAGTAGCCTTAAGGGGCTAAACTACGAGCAGTACTTC. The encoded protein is CASSLKGLNYEQYF.

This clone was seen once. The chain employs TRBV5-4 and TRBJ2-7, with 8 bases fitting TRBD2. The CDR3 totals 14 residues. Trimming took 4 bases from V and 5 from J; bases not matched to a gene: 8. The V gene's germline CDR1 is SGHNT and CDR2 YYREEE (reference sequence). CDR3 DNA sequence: TGTGCCAGCAGCCCGGCGGTTAGCGGGAACGAGCAGTACTTC. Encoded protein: CASSPAVSGNEQYF.

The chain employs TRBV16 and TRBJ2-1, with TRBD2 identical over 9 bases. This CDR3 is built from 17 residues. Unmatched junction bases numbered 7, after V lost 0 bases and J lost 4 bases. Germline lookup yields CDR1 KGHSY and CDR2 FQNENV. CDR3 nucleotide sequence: TGTGCCAGCAGCCAATCTCAAGCTAGCGGGGATTACAATGAGCAGTTCTTC. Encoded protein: CASSQSQASGDYNEQFF.

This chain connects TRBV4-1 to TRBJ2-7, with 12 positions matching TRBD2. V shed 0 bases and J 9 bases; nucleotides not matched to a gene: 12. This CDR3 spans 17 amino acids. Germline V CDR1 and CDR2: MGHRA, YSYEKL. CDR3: CASSQERTSGEPERQYF. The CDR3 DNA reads TGCGCCAGCAGCCAAGAGAGGACTAGCGGGGAACCCGAGCGGCAGTACTTC.

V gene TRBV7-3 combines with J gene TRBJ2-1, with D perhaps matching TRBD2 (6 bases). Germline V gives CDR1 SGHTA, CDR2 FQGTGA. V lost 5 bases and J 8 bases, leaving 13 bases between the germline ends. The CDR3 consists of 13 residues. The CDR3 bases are TGTGCCAGCAGCCCCGAGACTAGAGATGAGCAGTTCTTC. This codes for CASSPETRDEQFF.

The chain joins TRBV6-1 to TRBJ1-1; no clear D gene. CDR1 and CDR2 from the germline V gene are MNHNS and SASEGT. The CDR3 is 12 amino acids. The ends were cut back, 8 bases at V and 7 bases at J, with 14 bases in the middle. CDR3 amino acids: CASWGYHGEAFF. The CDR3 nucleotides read TGTGCCAGCTGGGGATATCACGGTGAAGCTTTCTTT.

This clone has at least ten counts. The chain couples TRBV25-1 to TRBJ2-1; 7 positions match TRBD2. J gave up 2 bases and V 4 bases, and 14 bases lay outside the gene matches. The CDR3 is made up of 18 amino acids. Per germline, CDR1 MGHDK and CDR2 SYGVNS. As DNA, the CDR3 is TGTGCCAGCAGTGCCCCCACGACTAGCTCCCAGGCCTACAATGAGCAGTTCTTC. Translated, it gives CASSAPTTSSQAYNEQFF.

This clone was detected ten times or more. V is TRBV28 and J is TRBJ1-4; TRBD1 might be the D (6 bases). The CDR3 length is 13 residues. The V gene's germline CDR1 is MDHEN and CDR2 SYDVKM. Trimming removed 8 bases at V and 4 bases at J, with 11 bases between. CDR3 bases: TGTGCCAGCTCCCGGACAGATAATGAAAAACTGTTTTTT. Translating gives CASSRTDNEKLFF.

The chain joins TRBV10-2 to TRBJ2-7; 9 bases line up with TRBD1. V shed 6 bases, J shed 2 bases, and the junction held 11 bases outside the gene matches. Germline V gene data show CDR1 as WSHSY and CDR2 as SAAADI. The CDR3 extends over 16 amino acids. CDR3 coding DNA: TGCGCCAGCAGAAATCCGGGACAGGGAAGACCCTACGAGCAGTACTTC. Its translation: CASRNPGQGRPYEQYF.

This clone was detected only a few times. CDR3 residues: CASSRQGFGKHDQPQHF. CDR3 nucleotide sequence: TGTGCCAGCAGCCGACAGGGTTTCGGCAAGCATGATCAGCCCCAGCATTTT. The V gene is TRBV27, the J gene TRBJ1-5, with 7 positions matching TRBD1. Trimming cost V 6 bases and J 5 bases; bases outside gene matches: 16. The CDR3 has 17 amino acids. CDR1 is MNHEY and CDR2 is SMNVEV in the germline V gene (reference sequence).

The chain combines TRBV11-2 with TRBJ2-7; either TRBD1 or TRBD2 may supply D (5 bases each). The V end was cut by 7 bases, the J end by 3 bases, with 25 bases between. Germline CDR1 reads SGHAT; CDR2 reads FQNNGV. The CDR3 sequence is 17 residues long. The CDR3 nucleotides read TGTGCCAGCACCCATTCTATCAACCGGGACGCTGTCTACGAGCAGTACTTC. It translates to CASTHSINRDAVYEQYF.

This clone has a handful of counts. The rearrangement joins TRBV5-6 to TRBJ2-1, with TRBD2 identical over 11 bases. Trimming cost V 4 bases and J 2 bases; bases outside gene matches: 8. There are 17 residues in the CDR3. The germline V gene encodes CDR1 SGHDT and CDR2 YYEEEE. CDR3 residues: CASSQDSGRVPYNEQFF. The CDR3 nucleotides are TGTGCCAGCAGCCAGGATAGCGGGAGGGTTCCCTACAATGAGCAGTTCTTC.

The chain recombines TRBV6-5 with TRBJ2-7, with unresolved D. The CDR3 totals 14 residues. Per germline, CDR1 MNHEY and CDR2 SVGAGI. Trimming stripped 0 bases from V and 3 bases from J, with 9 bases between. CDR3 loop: CASSYSTQSYEQYF. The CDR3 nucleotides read TGTGCCAGCAGTTACTCGACACAAAGCTACGAGCAGTACTTC.

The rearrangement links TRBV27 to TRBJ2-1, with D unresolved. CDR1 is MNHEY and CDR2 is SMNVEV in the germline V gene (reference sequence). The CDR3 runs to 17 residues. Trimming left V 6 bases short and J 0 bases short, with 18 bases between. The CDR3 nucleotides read TGTGCCAGCAGGGAAGGGTCGAAGGTGGGCTCCTACAATGAGCAGTTCTTC. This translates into CASREGSKVGSYNEQFF.

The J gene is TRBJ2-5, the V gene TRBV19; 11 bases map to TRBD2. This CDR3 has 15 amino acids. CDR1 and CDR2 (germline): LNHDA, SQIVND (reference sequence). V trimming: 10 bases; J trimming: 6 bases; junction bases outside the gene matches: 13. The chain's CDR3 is CATSDTTSGRKTQYF. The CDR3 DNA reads TGTGCCACCTCTGATACCACTAGCGGGAGAAAGACCCAGTACTTC.

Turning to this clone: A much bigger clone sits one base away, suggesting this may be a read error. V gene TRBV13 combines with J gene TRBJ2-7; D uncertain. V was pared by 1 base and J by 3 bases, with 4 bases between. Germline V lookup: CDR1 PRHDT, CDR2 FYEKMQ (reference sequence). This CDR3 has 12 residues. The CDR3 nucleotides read TGTGCCAGCAGCTTAGCGGGCTACGAGCAGTACTTC. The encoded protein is CASSLAGYEQYF.

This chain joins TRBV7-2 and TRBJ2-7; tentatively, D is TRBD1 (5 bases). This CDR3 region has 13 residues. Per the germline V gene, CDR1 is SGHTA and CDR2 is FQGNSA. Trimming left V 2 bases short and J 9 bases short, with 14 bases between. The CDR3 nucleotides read TGTGCCAGCAGCTTACGCGACAGCGTTCGGCAGTACTTC. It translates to CASSLRDSVRQYF.

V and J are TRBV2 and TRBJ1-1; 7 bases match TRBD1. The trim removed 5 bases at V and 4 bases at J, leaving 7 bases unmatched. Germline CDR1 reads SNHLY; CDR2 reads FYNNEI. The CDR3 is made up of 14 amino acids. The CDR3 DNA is TGTGCCAGCAGTCGACAGGGCAAGGTCACTGAAGCTTTCTTT. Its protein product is CASSRQGKVTEAFF.

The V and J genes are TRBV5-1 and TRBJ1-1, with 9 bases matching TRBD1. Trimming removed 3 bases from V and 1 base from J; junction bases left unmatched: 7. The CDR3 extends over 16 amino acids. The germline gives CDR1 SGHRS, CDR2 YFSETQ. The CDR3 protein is CASSSMGQGRNTEAFF. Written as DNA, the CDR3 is TGCGCCAGCAGCTCGATGGGACAGGGCCGGAACACTGAAGCTTTCTTT.